These 7 T cell receptor beta chains originate from one sample sequenced in a study of T cells in tumors after PD-1 blockade. This table comes from immunoSEQ multiplex PCR, and its TCRdb copy is limited to in-frame clones, with some not included. The profile shows roughly 8,000 clones, 60% to 70% of them singletons. The material sequenced was tumor tissue, taken after anti-PD-1 treatment. The receptors come from a human donor with basal cell carcinoma.

V and J are TRBV9 and TRBJ2-7; a weak D match, TRBD2 (6 bases). V was cut by 2 bases and J by 0 bases, with 9 bases left in between. The CDR3 is 14 amino acids. CDR1 and CDR2 (germline): SGDLS, YYNGEE. CDR3: CASSVGGSSYEQYF. Here the CDR3 DNA reads TGTGCCAGCAGCGTGGGAGGCAGCTCCTACGAGCAGTACTTC.

This rearrangement joins TRBV7-8 to TRBJ2-2, with 11 bases fitting TRBD2. The CDR3 has 19 amino acids. J lost 5 bases, V lost 2 bases, and 13 bases had no gene match. The germline V gene has CDR1 SGHVS and CDR2 FQNEAQ. The CDR3 DNA reads as TGTGCCAGCAGCTTATTTCCGAGGGCCGCTAGCGGGAGGACCGGGGAGCTGTTTTTT. Translating gives CASSLFPRAASGRTGELFF.

This clone came up once. Written as DNA, the CDR3 is TGTGCCTGGAGGAAATTTGGGGTTGAAAAACTGTTTTTT. As protein: CAWRKFGVEKLFF. The chain couples TRBV30 to TRBJ1-4; D ambiguous. The CDR3 totals 13 residues. Germline V lookup: CDR1 GTSNPN, CDR2 SVGIG (reference sequence). V was pared by 3 bases and J by 7 bases, with 12 bases between.

V and J are TRBV6-5 and TRBJ1-1; D gene uncertain. Germline CDR1 reads MNHEY; CDR2 reads SVGAGI. Trimming left V 7 bases short and J 5 bases short, with 11 bases between. This CDR3 is 12 amino acids long. This CDR3 reads CASTPRRTEAFF. In DNA form, the CDR3 reads TGTGCCAGCACTCCACGACGGACTGAAGCTTTCTTT.

The chain employs TRBV2 and TRBJ2-2; 7 positions match TRBD2. Trimming at V came to 6 bases and at J to 1 base, leaving 2 bases not matched to a gene. This CDR3 is 14 amino acids long. CDR1 and CDR2 (germline): SNHLY, FYNNEI. CDR3 coding DNA: TGTGCCAGCAGGGGGGAGGGGAACACCGGGGAGCTGTTTTTT. This codes for CASRGEGNTGELFF.

The genes are TRBV5-1 and TRBJ2-6, with D tentatively TRBD2 (6 bases). CDR1 and CDR2 (germline): SGHRS, YFSETQ. The CDR3 extends over 18 amino acids. Trimming left V 1 base short and J 0 bases short, with 14 bases between. CDR3 loop: CASSLQAGEGSGANVLTF. The CDR3 DNA sequence: TGCGCCAGCAGCTTGCAAGCGGGTGAGGGCTCTGGGGCCAACGTCCTGACTTTC.

The gene calls are TRBV12-3 or TRBV12-4 and TRBJ2-5; D is possibly TRBD1 (5 bases). The CDR3 runs to 13 residues. The V and J ends lost 5 bases and 5 bases respectively, with 12 bases between them. The CDR3 DNA is TGTGCCAGCAGTGAAGGGGCGCGGGAGACCCAGTACTTC. This codes for CASSEGARETQYF.